This passage covers 25 T cell receptor beta chains from one sample sequenced in a study of blood T cell repertoires in COVID-19 (TCRdb year 2020). Library method: the immunoSEQ multiplex PCR assay. TCRdb mirrors the immuneACCESS table, restricted to in-frame sequences. Some clones are absent from its copies; in checked studies, under half trace to an unresolved V gene, and the reason for the others is unknown. This sample holds around 110,000 clones; approximately 88% were observed only once. The ten most abundant clones make up 4% to 6% of the sample. The material sequenced was peripheral blood. These receptors were collected from a man between 40 and 49 years old with active or convalescent COVID-19.

The chain recombines TRBV27 with TRBJ1-2; 9 bases line up with TRBD1. Unmatched junction bases numbered 7, after V lost 0 bases and J lost 8 bases. CDR1 and CDR2 from the germline V gene are MNHEY and SMNVEV (reference sequence). The CDR3 contains 15 residues. The CDR3 region is CASSLSGTGSGGYTF. Here the CDR3 DNA reads TGTGCCAGCAGTTTATCAGGGACAGGGAGTGGGGGCTACACCTTC.

The V gene is TRBV30, the J gene TRBJ2-7; 8 bases fit TRBD1. The germline CDR1 and CDR2 sequences are GTSNPN and SVGIG (reference sequence). The V gene end was trimmed by 5 bases and the J gene end by 2 bases; junction bases not matched to a gene: 11. The CDR3 runs to 15 residues. The CDR3 DNA follows: TGTGCCTGGCAGGGGGCGTCGTCCCCCGCCTACGAGCAGTACTTC. It specifies CAWQGASSPAYEQYF.

The J gene is TRBJ2-7, the V gene TRBV7-2, with TRBD1 matching 8 bases. CDR1 and CDR2 from the germline V gene are SGHTA and FQGNSA. V dropped 2 bases and J dropped 5; count of bases not matched to a gene: 8. The CDR3 is 15 amino acids. DNA of the CDR3: TGTGCCAGCAGCTTAACCCGCAGGGGGCACGACGAGCAGTACTTC. Translation: CASSLTRRGHDEQYF.

This clone was detected once. The chain uses TRBV28 and TRBJ2-1, with no clear D. There are 10 residues in the CDR3. The germline V gene encodes CDR1 MDHEN and CDR2 SYDVKM. Trimming removed 10 bases at V and 8 bases at J, with 9 bases between. CDR3 amino acids: CATLEYEQFF. The CDR3 DNA follows: TGTGCCACCTTGGAGTATGAGCAGTTCTTC.

V and J are TRBV28 and TRBJ1-1, with D uncertain. V was shortened by 1 base and J by 8 bases, with 8 bases between the two germline ends. This CDR3 is built from 12 residues. CDR1 and CDR2 (germline): MDHEN, SYDVKM. CDR3 region: CASSLLRVEAFF. The CDR3 DNA follows: TGTGCCAGCAGTTTATTGCGGGTAGAAGCTTTCTTT. Complete variable domain (other parts from reference TRBV28 and TRBJ1-1): DVKVTQSSRYLVKRTGEKVFLECVQDMDHENMFWYRQDPGLGLRLIYFSYDVKMKEKGDIPEGYSVSREKKERFSLILESASTNQTSMYLCASSLLRVEAFFGQGTRLTVV.

This chain links TRBV11-2 with TRBJ1-4, with 12 bases identical to TRBD1. Germline values: CDR1 SGHAT, CDR2 FQNNGV. The CDR3 length is 17 residues. V was pared by 4 bases and J by 3 bases, with 6 bases of the junction left unmatched. DNA for the CDR3: TGTGCCAGCAGCTCCCGGGACAGGGGGCGACCTAATGAAAAACTGTTTTTT. This translates into CASSSRDRGRPNEKLFF.

The rearrangement uses TRBV24-1 and TRBJ2-1, with 8 bases lining up with TRBD2. The trim removed 0 bases at V and 3 bases at J, leaving 3 bases unmatched. Per the germline V gene, CDR1 is KGHDR and CDR2 is SFDVKD. The CDR3 loop spans 16 amino acids. The CDR3 region is CATSDLPAGGYNEQFF. CDR3 nucleotides: TGTGCCACCAGTGATTTGCCGGCGGGAGGCTACAATGAGCAGTTCTTC.

To note about this clone: One junction end disagrees with the germline gene, perhaps due to a read error. J is TRBJ2-7 and V is TRBV6-5; TRBD2 matches 9 bases. CDR1 is MNHEY, CDR2 SVGAGI, per germline. The CDR3 contains 14 residues. CDR3 in amino acids: CASSPHDSREGPSF. The CDR3, as DNA: TGTGCCAGCAGTCCCCACGACTCGCGGGAGGGCCCTTCCTTC.

V and J are TRBV19 and TRBJ2-2, with 10 positions matching TRBD1. With V trimmed by 3 bases and J by 3 bases, 4 bases remained unmatched. The CDR3 sequence is 16 residues long. Per the germline V gene, CDR1 is LNHDA and CDR2 is SQIVND (reference sequence). The CDR3 loop reads CASSIGTGDYTGELFF. Written as DNA, the CDR3 is TGTGCCAGTAGTATTGGGACAGGGGACTACACCGGGGAGCTGTTTTTT.

This clone was seen more than once but under ten times. The chain joins TRBV11-3 to TRBJ2-1, with 11 bases lining up with TRBD2. Looked up from germline, CDR1 is SGHNT and CDR2 is YENEEA. Unmatched junction bases numbered 6, after V lost 4 bases and J lost 10 bases. The CDR3 has 14 amino acids. CDR3 in amino acids: CASSSRLAGQEQFF. DNA for the CDR3: TGTGCCAGCAGCTCTCGACTAGCGGGACAAGAGCAGTTCTTC.

The chain is built from TRBV11-2 and TRBJ1-2; 7 nucleotides match TRBD1. The CDR3 runs to 15 residues. Germline trimming cut 3 bases from V and 8 bases from J; bases unmatched to any gene: 12. The germline V gene has CDR1 SGHAT and CDR2 FQNNGV. The CDR3 sequence is CASSFSHAQGGGYTF. DNA of the CDR3: TGTGCCAGCAGCTTTTCGCACGCGCAGGGGGGCGGCTACACCTTC. The full variable domain, its missing parts supplied by reference TRBV11-2 and TRBJ1-2, is EAGVAQSPRYKIIEKRQSVAFWCNPISGHATLYWYQQILGQGPKLLIQFQNNGVVDDSQLPKDRFSAERLKGVDSTLKIQPAKLEDSAVYLCASSFSHAQGGGYTFGSGTRLTVV.

The V call is TRBV18, the J call TRBJ1-6; a weak D match, TRBD1 (6 bases). Germline CDR1 and CDR2: KGHSH and LQKENI. This CDR3 region has 16 residues. V lost 0 bases and J 6 bases, leaving 12 bases between the germline ends. The CDR3 region has the DNA TGTGCCAGCTCACCACCGGGGGCTGTCCCTAATTCACCCCTCCACTTT. Its translation: CASSPPGAVPNSPLHF.

The V gene is TRBV27, the J gene TRBJ2-7; a possible D gene is TRBD2 (6 bases). The germline CDR1 and CDR2 sequences are MNHEY and SMNVEV (reference sequence). V shed 5 bases and J shed 9 bases, with 23 bases lying between them. CDR3 length equals 15 residues. CDR3 sequence: CASSAPGESNLWQYF. The DNA of the CDR3 is TGTGCCAGCAGTGCCCCGGGGGAATCCAATCTGTGGCAGTACTTC.

In this sample, this clone turned up once. The chain is built from TRBV5-1 and TRBJ1-1; 9 bases fit TRBD1. The V and J ends lost 4 bases and 6 bases, in that order; junction bases with no gene match: 10. Per the germline V gene, CDR1 is SGHRS and CDR2 is YFSETQ. The CDR3 is made up of 15 amino acids. CDR3 loop: CASSAEGQGLSEAFF. The CDR3 coding sequence is TGCGCCAGCAGCGCGGAAGGACAGGGGCTCTCTGAAGCTTTCTTT.

This rearrangement joins TRBV5-1 to TRBJ2-5; D is uncertain. Trimming took 4 bases from V and 3 from J, leaving 13 bases between them. This CDR3 spans 14 amino acids. CDR1 is SGHRS and CDR2 is YFSETQ in the germline V gene. The CDR3 here is CASSPGGREETQYF. CDR3 bases: TGCGCCAGCAGCCCCGGCGGAAGAGAAGAGACCCAGTACTTC.

In its sample, this clone was seen once. The rearrangement links TRBV24-1 to TRBJ2-1; 12 bases match TRBD2. Germline V gives CDR1 KGHDR, CDR2 SFDVKD. The CDR3 is 16 residues long. Trimming at V came to 10 bases and at J to 6 bases, leaving 12 bases not matched to a gene. CDR3 DNA: TGTGCCACAGGACCTAGCGGGAGGGCCGGGTCCAATGAGCAGTTCTTC. Residues: CATGPSGRAGSNEQFF.

The V call is TRBV5-5, the J call TRBJ1-3; D unresolved. The CDR3 consists of 15 residues. With 0 bases removed from V and 3 bases from J, the gap between germline ends came to 10 bases. Germline V gene sequence: CDR1 SGHKS, CDR2 YYEKEE (reference sequence). DNA for the CDR3: TGTGCCAGCAGCTTGGCGGGGAACCTTGGAAACACCATATATTTT. It translates to CASSLAGNLGNTIYF.

The chain recombines TRBV5-1 with TRBJ1-2; D uncertain. CDR1 and CDR2 from the germline V gene are SGHRS and YFSETQ. V lost 1 base, J lost 2 bases, and 12 bases lay in between. The CDR3 runs to 15 residues. The CDR3 protein is CASSLSRLPNYGYTF. The DNA of the CDR3 is TGCGCCAGCAGCTTGAGCCGCCTACCGAACTATGGCTACACCTTC. The full variable domain, completed using reference TRBV5-1 and TRBJ1-2, is KAGVTQTPRYLIKTRGQQVTLSCSPISGHRSVSWYQQTPGQGLQFLFEYFSETQRNKGNFPGRFSGRQFSNSRSEMNVSTLELGDSALYLCASSLSRLPNYGYTFGSGTRLTVV.

The chain combines TRBV7-9 with TRBJ1-4; 7 nucleotides align to TRBD1. The germline V gene has CDR1 SEHNR and CDR2 FQNEAQ (reference sequence). Trimming cost V 5 bases and J 14 bases; bases outside gene matches: 8. This CDR3 has 12 residues. DNA for the CDR3: TGTGCCAGCAGCCCCCTGGGACAGTCTCTGTTTTTT. As protein: CASSPLGQSLFF.

This chain uses TRBV3-1 (or the pseudogene TRBV3-2) with TRBJ1-6; TRBD1 aligns across 10 bases. The CDR3 has 15 residues. V trimming: 4 bases; J trimming: 7 bases; junction bases outside the gene matches: 4. Germline V gene sequence: CDR1 LGHDT, CDR2 YNNKEL (reference sequence). The CDR3: CASSPRQGANSPLHF. In DNA, the CDR3 is TGTGCCAGCAGCCCCCGACAGGGGGCGAATTCACCCCTCCACTTT.

The rearrangement links TRBV30 to TRBJ1-3, with 8 bases aligning to TRBD1. Germline assignment: CDR1 GTSNPN and CDR2 SVGIG (reference sequence). V was clipped by 5 bases and J by 4 bases; unmatched bases: 7. The CDR3 runs to 14 residues. CDR3 in DNA: TGTGCCTGGCTTCATGGACAGGGAGGAAACACCATATATTTT. Protein product: CAWLHGQGGNTIYF.

The chain couples TRBV7-9 to TRBJ2-7; 7 nucleotides align to TRBD1. From germline, CDR1 is SEHNR and CDR2 FQNEAQ (reference sequence). CDR3 length: 13 amino acids. The trim removed 0 bases at V and 6 bases at J, leaving 2 bases unmatched. CDR3 DNA: TGTGCCAGCAGCTTAGCACAGGGGTCCGAGCAGTACTTC. It translates to CASSLAQGSEQYF. Variable domain in full (rest from reference TRBV7-9 and TRBJ2-7): DTGVSQNPRHKITKRGQNVTFRCDPISEHNRLYWYRQTLGQGPEFLTYFQNEAQLEKSRLLSDRFSAERPKGSFSTLEIQRTEQGDSAMYLCASSLAQGSEQYFGPGTRLTVT.

V is TRBV7-2 and J is TRBJ2-1; 10 bases are shared with TRBD2. J lost 7 bases, V lost 7 bases, and 10 bases had no gene match. The CDR3 is made up of 15 amino acids. From germline, CDR1 is SGHTA and CDR2 FQGNSA. The CDR3 coding sequence is TGTGCCAGCAACCAATTAGCGGGAGGTAAAAATGAGCAGTTCTTC. It is translated as CASNQLAGGKNEQFF.

This chain connects TRBV19 to TRBJ1-2; D possibly corresponds to TRBD1 (6 bases). Looked up from germline, CDR1 is LNHDA and CDR2 is SQIVND (reference sequence). V shed 10 bases and J shed 8 bases, with 20 bases lying between them. The CDR3 has 13 amino acids. The CDR3 DNA follows: TGTGCCACAAGCTACAGGGAAACAGGGGGCTACACCTTC. Translation: CATSYRETGGYTF.

J is TRBJ1-2 and V is TRBV7-2; the match to TRBD1 covers 7 bases. The germline CDR1 and CDR2 sequences are SGHTA and FQGNSA. This CDR3 is built from 14 residues. With V trimmed by 1 base and J by 2 bases, 1 base remained unmatched. CDR3 sequence reads: CASSLGQGNYGYTF. The CDR3 DNA is TGTGCCAGCAGCTTAGGACAGGGAAACTATGGCTACACCTTC.